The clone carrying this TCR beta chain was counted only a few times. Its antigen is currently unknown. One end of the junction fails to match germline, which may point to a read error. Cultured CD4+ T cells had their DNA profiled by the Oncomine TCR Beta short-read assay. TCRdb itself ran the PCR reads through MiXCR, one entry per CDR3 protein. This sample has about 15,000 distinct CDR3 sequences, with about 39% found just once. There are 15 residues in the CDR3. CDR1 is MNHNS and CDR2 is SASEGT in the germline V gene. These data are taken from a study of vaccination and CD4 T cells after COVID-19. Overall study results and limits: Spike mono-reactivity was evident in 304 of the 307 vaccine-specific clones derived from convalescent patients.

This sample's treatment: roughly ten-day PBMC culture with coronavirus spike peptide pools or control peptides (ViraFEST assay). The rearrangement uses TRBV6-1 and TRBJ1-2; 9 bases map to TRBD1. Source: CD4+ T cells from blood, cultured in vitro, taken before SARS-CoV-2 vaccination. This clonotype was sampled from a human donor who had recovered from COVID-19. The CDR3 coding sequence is TGTGCCAGCAGTGAAGCAGGAGGACAGGGGTATGACTACACCTTC. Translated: CASSEAGGQGYDYTF.